The rows below give T cell receptor beta chains drawn from one sample of a study of T cells after yellow fever vaccination. TCRdb fed the 5' RACE reads into MiXCR, producing one record per CDR3 protein. The sample consists of 250,000 to 400,000 distinct CDR3 sequences, 3.5% to 4.5% of them appearing once. Source: PBMCs, taken 15 days after the yellow fever booster vaccination. These receptors all stem from a man between 18 and 29 years old who received the YFV17D yellow fever vaccine. CDR3s include the opening cysteine and the closing phenylalanine or tryptophan. Each record gives: clone size, V gene, J gene, D gene, CDR3 DNA, CDR3 protein. A D gene is named only where the DNA matches it firmly. A clone size is listed for some rows: how often the clone was seen (once, few, many), or a class if it is expanded.

many	TRBV6-6	TRBJ1-1	-	TGTGCCAGCAGTTACTCCCAGGAGAAAGCTTTCTTT	CASSYSQEKAFF
many	TRBV27	TRBJ2-5	-	TGTGCCAGCAGTTTATCGGGGCAGTGGGAGACCCAGTACTTC	CASSLSGQWETQYF
few	TRBV6-1	TRBJ1-4	-	TGTGCCAGCAGACTTAAGACAGCAACTAATGAAAAACTGTTTTTT	CASRLKTATNEKLFF
few	TRBV12-3/TRBV12-4	TRBJ2-5	-	TGTGCCAGCAGTACACAGGGGAGCGGGGAGACCCAGTACTTC	CASSTQGSGETQYF
many	TRBV27	TRBJ1-1	-	TGTGCCAGCAGTTTAAAAGGGGACTTCTTGGGTGGAGCTTTCTTT	CASSLKGDFLGGAFF
-	TRBV6-5	TRBJ1-5	-	TGTGCCAGCAGCAACGAAGCTGGCAATCAGCCCCAGCATTTT	CASSNEAGNQPQHF
-	TRBV19	TRBJ1-2	TRBD1	TGTGCCAGTAGCCTGACAGGGATTGGCTACACCTTC	CASSLTGIGYTF
-	TRBV5-1	TRBJ1-1	-	TGCGCCAGCAACCCCACGGGGGCCATTAGGAACACTGAAGCTTTCTTT	CASNPTGAIRNTEAFF
many	TRBV7-2	TRBJ2-3	-	TGTGCCAGCAGGGCCGGGGGGCTTAGCACAGATACGCAGTATTTT	CASRAGGLSTDTQYF
-	TRBV5-4	TRBJ2-5	-	TGTGCCAGCAGCGCGCGGGACACCCAAGAGACCCAGTACTTC	CASSARDTQETQYF
few	TRBV7-9	TRBJ1-3	-	TGTGCCAGCAGCTTTCCGGGCCCCTCTGGAAACACCATATATTTT	CASSFPGPSGNTIYF
few	TRBV6-2/TRBV6-3	TRBJ2-7	TRBD2	TGTGCCAGCAGCTGGAACACCGGGACTAGCAACTACGAGCAGTACTTC	CASSWNTGTSNYEQYF
-	TRBV5-1	TRBJ2-1	TRBD2	TGCGCCAGCAGCTTTAGCGGGGGCCCCCAGGTTGAGCAGTTCTTC	CASSFSGGPQVEQFF
-	TRBV7-2	TRBJ2-7	-	TGTGCCAGCAGCTTAAGTGGTACATTCTCCTACGAGCAGTACTTC	CASSLSGTFSYEQYF
few	TRBV6-5	TRBJ1-6	-	TGTGCCAGCAAGAGACAGGTCCTCTGGGATAATTCACCCCTCCACTTT	CASKRQVLWDNSPLHF
-	TRBV2	TRBJ2-3	TRBD1	TGTGCCATCTCGACAGGGGAGGCCGATACGCAGTATTTT	CAISTGEADTQYF
few	TRBV12-3/TRBV12-4	TRBJ2-2	-	TGTGCCAGCAGTAGCCCCTTAGAGAACACCGGGGAGCTGTTTTTT	CASSSPLENTGELFF
-	TRBV27	TRBJ2-4	TRBD1	TGTGCCAGCAGTTTAGGACTCGGGACAGGGTTAGGCATTCAGTACTTC	CASSLGLGTGLGIQYF
-	TRBV4-1	TRBJ1-5	-	TGCGCCAGCAGCCAAGTGGGAGGGGGGGATAGCAATCAGCCCCAGCATTTT	CASSQVGGGDSNQPQHF
many	TRBV6-5	TRBJ2-3	-	TGTGCCAGCAGTTACTCCACAGCGAGCACAGATACGCAGTATTTT	CASSYSTASTDTQYF
many	TRBV10-3	TRBJ1-3	-	TGTGCCATCAGTGACCAGGTTGGGCTCGGAAACACCATATATTTT	CAISDQVGLGNTIYF
many	TRBV7-9	TRBJ1-1	-	TGTGCCAGCAGCAGCGGACGGACAGCGAACACTGAAGCTTTCTTT	CASSSGRTANTEAFF
many	TRBV2	TRBJ2-1	-	TGTGCCAGCAGTAAACAGGGGAGGTACAATGAGCAGTTCTTC	CASSKQGRYNEQFF
-	TRBV2	TRBJ2-5	-	TGTGCCAGCGGCCGGGACTCCCAAGAGACCCAGTACTTC	CASGRDSQETQYF
-	TRBV9	TRBJ1-6	-	TGTGCCAGCTCCGGGGGGCAGAATTCACCCCTCCACTTT	CASSGGQNSPLHF
-	TRBV6-1	TRBJ1-2	-	TGTGCCAGCAGAGGCGGCAGCCCCCGGGGGTATGGCTACACCTTC	CASRGGSPRGYGYTF
many	TRBV7-2	TRBJ2-3	-	TGTGCCAGCAGCTCCGGACATACCACAGATACGCAGTATTTT	CASSSGHTTDTQYF
many	TRBV20-1	TRBJ1-6	TRBD1	TGCAGTGCTCCACTTCGGGGACAGGGGAGTTCACCCCTCCACTTT	CSAPLRGQGSSPLHF
many	TRBV12-3/TRBV12-4	TRBJ2-5	-	TGTGCCAGCAGTTTATGGGGAAAAGGGGGAGAGACCCAGTACTTC	CASSLWGKGGETQYF
many	TRBV5-1	TRBJ2-1	TRBD2	TGCGCCAGCAGCTTACCGCTAGCGGGGGCGGGGATCAATGAGCAGTTCTTC	CASSLPLAGAGINEQFF
-	TRBV6-2/TRBV6-3	TRBJ2-1	TRBD1	TGTGCCAGCAGTTACCAGACAGGGACGATGAGAGGTGAGCAGTTCTTC	CASSYQTGTMRGEQFF
many	TRBV24-1	TRBJ2-3	-	TGTGCCACCAGTGATAGGGCAGGAACAGATACGCAGTATTTT	CATSDRAGTDTQYF